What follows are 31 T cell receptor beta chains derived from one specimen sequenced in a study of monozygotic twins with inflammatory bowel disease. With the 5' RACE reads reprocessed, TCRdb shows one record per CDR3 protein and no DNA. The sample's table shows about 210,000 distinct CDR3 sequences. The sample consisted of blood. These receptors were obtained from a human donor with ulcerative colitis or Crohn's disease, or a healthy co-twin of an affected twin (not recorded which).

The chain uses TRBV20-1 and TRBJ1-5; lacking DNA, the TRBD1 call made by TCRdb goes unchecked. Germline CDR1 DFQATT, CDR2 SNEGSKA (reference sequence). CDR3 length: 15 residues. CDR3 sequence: CSAPGQGRSNQPQHF.

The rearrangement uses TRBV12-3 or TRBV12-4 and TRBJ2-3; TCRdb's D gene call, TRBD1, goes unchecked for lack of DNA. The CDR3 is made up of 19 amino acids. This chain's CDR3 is CASSLGTGGRGIVADTQYF.

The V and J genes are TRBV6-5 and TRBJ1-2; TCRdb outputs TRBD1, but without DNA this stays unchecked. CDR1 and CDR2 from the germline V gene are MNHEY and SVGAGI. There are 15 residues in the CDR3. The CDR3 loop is CASSRSGTGDYGYTF.

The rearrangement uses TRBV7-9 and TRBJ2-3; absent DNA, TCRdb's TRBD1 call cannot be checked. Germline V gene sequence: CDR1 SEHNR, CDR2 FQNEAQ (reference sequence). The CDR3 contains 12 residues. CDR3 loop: CASSPGANTQYF.

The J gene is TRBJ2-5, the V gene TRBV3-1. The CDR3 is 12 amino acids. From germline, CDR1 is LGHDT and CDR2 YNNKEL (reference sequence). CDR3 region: CASSQVSETQYF.

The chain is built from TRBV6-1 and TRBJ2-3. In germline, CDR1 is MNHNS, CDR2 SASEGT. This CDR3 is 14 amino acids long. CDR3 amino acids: CASSEGRMWDTQYF.

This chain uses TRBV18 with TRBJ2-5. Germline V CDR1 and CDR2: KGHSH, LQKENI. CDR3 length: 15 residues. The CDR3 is CASSPPPWYQETQYF.

CDR3 sequence reads: CASSRGQTYEQYF. This sequence joins TRBV18 and TRBJ2-7; TCRdb's D gene call, TRBD1, goes unchecked for lack of DNA. The CDR3 length is 13 residues. Germline V gene data show CDR1 as KGHSH and CDR2 as LQKENI.

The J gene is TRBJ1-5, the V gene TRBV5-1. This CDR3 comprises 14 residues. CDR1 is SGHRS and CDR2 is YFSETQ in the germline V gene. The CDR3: CASSLVGDNQPQHF. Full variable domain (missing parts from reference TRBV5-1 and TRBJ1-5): KAGVTQTPRYLIKTRGQQVTLSCSPISGHRSVSWYQQTPGQGLQFLFEYFSETQRNKGNFPGRFSGRQFSNSRSEMNVSTLELGDSALYLCASSLVGDNQPQHFGDGTRLSIL.

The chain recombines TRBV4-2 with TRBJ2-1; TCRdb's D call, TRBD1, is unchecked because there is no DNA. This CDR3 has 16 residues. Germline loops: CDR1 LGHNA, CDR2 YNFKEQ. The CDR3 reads CASSQAGTGGNNEQFF.

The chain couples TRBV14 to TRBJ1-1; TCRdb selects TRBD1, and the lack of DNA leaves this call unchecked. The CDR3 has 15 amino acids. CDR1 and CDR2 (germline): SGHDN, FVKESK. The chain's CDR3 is CASSPTQGINTEAFF.

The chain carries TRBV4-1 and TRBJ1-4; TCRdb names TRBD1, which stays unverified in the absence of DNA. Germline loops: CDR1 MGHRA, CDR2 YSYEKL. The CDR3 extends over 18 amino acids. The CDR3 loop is CASSQVVDRSGSNEKLFF.

CDR3 residues: CASSQAYFGGPQHF. The V call is TRBV4-1, the J call TRBJ1-5; lacking DNA, the TRBD1 call made by TCRdb goes unchecked. The CDR3 extends over 14 amino acids. CDR1 and CDR2 from the germline V gene are MGHRA and YSYEKL.

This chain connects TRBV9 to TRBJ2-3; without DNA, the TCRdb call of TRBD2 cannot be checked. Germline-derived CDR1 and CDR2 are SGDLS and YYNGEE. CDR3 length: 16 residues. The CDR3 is CASSARTSGGQDTQYF.

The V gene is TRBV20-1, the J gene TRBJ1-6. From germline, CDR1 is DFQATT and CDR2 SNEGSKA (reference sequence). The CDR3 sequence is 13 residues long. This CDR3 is CSAPEVHNSPLHF.

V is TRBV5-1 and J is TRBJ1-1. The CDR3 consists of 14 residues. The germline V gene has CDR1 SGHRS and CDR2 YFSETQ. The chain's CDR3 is CASSLTTANTEAFF.

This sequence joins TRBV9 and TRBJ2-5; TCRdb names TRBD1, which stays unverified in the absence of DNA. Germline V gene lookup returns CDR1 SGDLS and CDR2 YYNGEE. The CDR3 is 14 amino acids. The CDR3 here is CASSATGKSETQYF.

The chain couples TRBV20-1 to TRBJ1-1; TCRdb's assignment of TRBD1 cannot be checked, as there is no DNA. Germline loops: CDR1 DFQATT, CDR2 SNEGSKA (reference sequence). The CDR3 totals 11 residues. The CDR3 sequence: CSANRDTEAFF.

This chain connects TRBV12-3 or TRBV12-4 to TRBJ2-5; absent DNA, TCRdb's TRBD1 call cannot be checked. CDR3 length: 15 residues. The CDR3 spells CASSPTGAIQETQYF.

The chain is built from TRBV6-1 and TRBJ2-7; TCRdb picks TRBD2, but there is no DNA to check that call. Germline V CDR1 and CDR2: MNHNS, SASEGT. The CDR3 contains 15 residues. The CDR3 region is CASSEGRTDPYEQYF.

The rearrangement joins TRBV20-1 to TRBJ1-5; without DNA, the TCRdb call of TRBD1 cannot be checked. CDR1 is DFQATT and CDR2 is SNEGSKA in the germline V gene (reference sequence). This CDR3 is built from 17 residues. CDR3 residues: CSAREARLASPGQPQHF.

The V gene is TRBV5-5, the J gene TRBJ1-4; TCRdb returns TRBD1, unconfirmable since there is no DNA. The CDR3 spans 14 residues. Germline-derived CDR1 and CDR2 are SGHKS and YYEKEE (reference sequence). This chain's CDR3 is CASSLEQGNEKLFF. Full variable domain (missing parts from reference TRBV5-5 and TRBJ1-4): DAGVTQSPTHLIKTRGQQVTLRCSPISGHKSVSWYQQVLGQGPQFIFQYYEKEERGRGNFPDRFSARQFPNYSSELNVNALLLGDSALYLCASSLEQGNEKLFFGSGTQLSVL.

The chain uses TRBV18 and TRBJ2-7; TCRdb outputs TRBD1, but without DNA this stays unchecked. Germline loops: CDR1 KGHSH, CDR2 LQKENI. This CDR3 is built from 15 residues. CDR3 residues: CASSPPGTVSYEQYF.

This CDR3 reads CASSPTFGQEQFF. The genes are TRBV5-1 and TRBJ2-1. The CDR3 consists of 13 residues. Germline CDR1 SGHRS, CDR2 YFSETQ. The full variable domain, completed using reference TRBV5-1 and TRBJ2-1, is KAGVTQTPRYLIKTRGQQVTLSCSPISGHRSVSWYQQTPGQGLQFLFEYFSETQRNKGNFPGRFSGRQFSNSRSEMNVSTLELGDSALYLCASSPTFGQEQFFGPGTRLTVL.

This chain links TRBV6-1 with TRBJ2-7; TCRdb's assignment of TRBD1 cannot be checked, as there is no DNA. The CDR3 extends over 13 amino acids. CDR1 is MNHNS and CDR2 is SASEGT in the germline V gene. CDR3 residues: CASQRDSLYEQYF.

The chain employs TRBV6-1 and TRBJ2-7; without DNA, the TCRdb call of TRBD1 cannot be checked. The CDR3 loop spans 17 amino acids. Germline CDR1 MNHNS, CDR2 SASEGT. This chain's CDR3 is CASSPLGDGLSSYEQYF.

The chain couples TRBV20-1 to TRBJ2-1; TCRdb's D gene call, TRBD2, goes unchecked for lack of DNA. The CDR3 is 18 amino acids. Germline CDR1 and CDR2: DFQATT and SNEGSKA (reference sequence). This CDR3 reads CSARALTEGLSSYNEQFF.

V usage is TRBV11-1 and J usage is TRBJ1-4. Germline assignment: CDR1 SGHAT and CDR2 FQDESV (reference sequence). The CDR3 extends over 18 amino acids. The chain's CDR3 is CASSSRPRPGPGGEKLFF.

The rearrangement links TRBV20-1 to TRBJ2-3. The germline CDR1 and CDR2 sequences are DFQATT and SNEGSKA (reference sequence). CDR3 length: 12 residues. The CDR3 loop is CSASTSAGTQYF.

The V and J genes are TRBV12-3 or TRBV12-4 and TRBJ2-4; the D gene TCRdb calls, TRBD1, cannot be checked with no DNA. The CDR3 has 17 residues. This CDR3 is CASSTQRGTGTADIQYF.

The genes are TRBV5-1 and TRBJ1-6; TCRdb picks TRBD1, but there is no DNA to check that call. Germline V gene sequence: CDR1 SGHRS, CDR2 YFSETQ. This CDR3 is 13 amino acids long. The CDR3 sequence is CASRAQENSPLHF.